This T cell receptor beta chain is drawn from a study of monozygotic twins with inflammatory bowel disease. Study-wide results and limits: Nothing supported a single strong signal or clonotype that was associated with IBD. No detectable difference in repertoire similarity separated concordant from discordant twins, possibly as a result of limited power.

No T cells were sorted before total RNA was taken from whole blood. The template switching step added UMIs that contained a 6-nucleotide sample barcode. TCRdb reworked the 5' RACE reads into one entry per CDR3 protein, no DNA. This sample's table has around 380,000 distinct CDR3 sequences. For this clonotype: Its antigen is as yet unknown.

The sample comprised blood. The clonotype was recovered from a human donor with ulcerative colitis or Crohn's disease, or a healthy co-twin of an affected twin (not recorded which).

CDR3 in amino acids: CASSYSSGLAFTDTQYF. This chain uses TRBV6-5 with TRBJ2-3; TCRdb lists TRBD2, though no DNA is available to test this call. Per germline, CDR1 MNHEY and CDR2 SVGAGI. This CDR3 has 17 amino acids.